This T cell receptor beta chain was captured in a study of T cell changes during pregnancy in multiple sclerosis. Germline-derived CDR1 and CDR2 are KGHSH and LQKENI. The V gene lost 0 bases and the J gene lost 2 bases, with 10 bases spanning the gap. The CDR3 spans 15 residues. The data were produced by immunoSEQ multiplex PCR, yet TCRdb's version contains in-frame clones alone and is incomplete. This sample carries about 38,000 clones, roughly 90% of them seen once, and the ten largest clones take about 0.6%. The input for sequencing was CD4+ T cells from peripheral blood mononuclear cells, taken before pregnancy. The TCR was taken from a female donor with multiple sclerosis, enrolled in a pregnancy study. The genes are TRBV18 and TRBJ2-5; D not resolved. The CDR3 bases are TGTGCCAGCTCACCACCTGCTCTCCGGCAAGAGACCCAGTACTTC. Translated, it gives CASSPPALRQETQYF. Complete variable domain (other parts from reference TRBV18 and TRBJ2-5): NAGVMQNPRHLVRRRGQEARLRCSPMKGHSHVYWYRQLPEEGLKFMVYLQKENIIDESGMPKERFSAEFPKEGPSILRIQQVVRGDSAAYFCASSPPALRQETQYFGPGTRLLVL.